This T cell receptor beta chain originates from a study of blood T cells in healthy people across ages (dated by TCRdb to the mid-2010s). Looking at the study overall: Template switching captured roughly one uniquely barcoded TCR beta cDNA molecule per two T cells in model experiments. The study measured age-related changes in TCR beta repertoire diversity using deep sequencing normalized with unique cDNA molecular identifiers. The donors were split into four age groups: young (average 16 years), middle-aged (39), aged (more than 60) and long-lived (over 80). To avoid experimental bias, donors of different ages were randomly spread across the sequencing lanes. Two additional independent replicas of 1 million unique cDNA reads from the same blood draw were analyzed for two donors (one aged 18 to 30 and one aged 80 or older).

Library prep was done by 5' RACE. The sequencer listed for this sample is Illumina HiSeq 2500. The second PCR ran for roughly 7 to 11 cycles and used a J-beta primer mix along with a sample-barcoded 5' primer. A template-switch 5' adaptor carrying 12 random nucleotides introduced a unique molecular identifier onto each TCR beta cDNA molecule. At least 2.5 million CDR3-containing paired-end reads were obtained from each sample. First-strand cDNA synthesis was performed from all RNA using the Mint cDNA synthesis kit, with priming by a TRBC-specific oligonucleotide. After uracil-DNA glycosylase treatment, a first 18-cycle PCR used universal primers M1SS and BC2_uni_R on all cDNA. The authors' pipeline ran thus. For normalization, 1 million high-quality reads, each with a distinct molecular identifier, were randomly selected from each sample. Reads with shared molecular identifiers were discarded instead of being binned into consensus sequences. MiTCR, with a Q25 quality threshold and the strictest error-elimination algorithm, was used for CDR3 identification, clonotype clustering and error correction. Lower-bound total TCR beta diversity was estimated with a nonparametric unseen species model using Euler transformation. TCRdb reran the public reads through fastp at Q25 and MiXCR, keeping productive beta chains. Each CDR3 protein gets just one entry, which takes the most common genes and DNA from the rows behind it. Clone size and V and J calls follow TCRdb, not the original study. The sample records 1 million to 1.2 million distinct CDR3 sequences, around two fifths of which are singletons. Of the sample, around 13% falls within the top ten clones.

Systemically healthy Caucasian individuals from Russia, 39 in total and aged about 6 to 100 years, were included as donors. Around 9.8 milliliters of peripheral blood were collected from each donor into EDTA-treated Vacutainer tubes. Ficoll-Paque density-gradient centrifugation was used to isolate PBMCs, with at least 6.5 million per sample. Trizol reagent was used to extract total RNA from the PBMCs, yielding at least 6 micrograms per sample. For every donor, flow cytometry on a PBMC aliquot measured the percentage of naive CD45RAhigh/CD27high T cells. On this clonotype: The antigen it recognizes is unknown. A read error is possible here, since a much larger clone lies one base away.

The CDR3 holds 13 amino acids from the cysteine to the phenylalanine. Solely the CDR3 DNA is kept, with 39 bases framed from the first base. The germline V gene gives CDR1 as ENHRY and CDR2 as SYGVKD. On the study overall, not on this receptor specifically: Because donor CMV infection status was unknown, age-related changes in expanded clonotypes were potentially confounded. Total diversity estimates from one million sequenced T cells were considered lower bounds and underestimates. Observed TCR beta diversity per million T cells fell roughly linearly with age, and a significant reduction was already apparent by age around 44. The percentage of naive T cells measured by flow cytometry correlated strongly with observed TCR beta diversity. Since profiling was done on bulk unsorted PBMCs, naive and antigen-experienced compartments could not be conclusively compared. Compared with the aged group, more naive CD4+ T cells, fewer expanded clones and increased TCR diversity were shown by the long-lived group, suggesting age selection.

The clonotype comes from a man aged 18 to 35 in good health. The sample comprised blood. The sequence joins TRBV10-3 to TRBJ2-4; confidence is insufficient to name the D gene. The J call may be in error: the DNA end matches TRBJ2-7 better. The CDR3 is CAISDDFAYEQYF. The sequence in DNA is TGTGCCATCAGTGATGACTTTGCCTACGAGCAGTACTTC.